This TCR beta chain was recovered during a study of naive and memory T cell subsets. This clonotype was detected many times. From the second PCR step, alpha and beta chains were amplified apart. Cells stained for CD3, CD4, CD8, CD45RA and CD27 were sorted into four subsets. Effector memory cells were sorted as CD45RA-CD27-, EMRA cells as CD45RA+CD27-. The CDR3 covers 15 residues. CDR1 is SGHAT and CDR2 is FQNNGV in the germline V gene. Losses at the gene ends were 0 bases for V and 8 bases for J; bases not matched to a gene: 9. An equimolar mix of two oligonucleotides served as the beta constant-region primer for TRBC1 and TRBC2. TCRdb recomputed calls from the UMI-ligation and nested PCR reads with MiXCR, one row per CDR3 protein. This sample has thousands of distinct CDR3 sequences, with approximately 6.8% found just once.

The sequencing input was effector memory CD8+ T cells from blood. Subset: effector memory, CD45RA- CD27-. This receptor was identified in a human donor in good health. The chain is built from TRBV11-2 and TRBJ2-7; 8 bases line up with TRBD1. The CDR3 loop reads CASSLDSGGRYQQYF. DNA of the CDR3: TGTGCCAGCAGCTTAGATTCAGGGGGCCGATATCAGCAGTACTTC.